The TCR beta chain under discussion was sequenced for a study of OX40 agonist ivuxolimab in advanced cancers. On the study more broadly: Antecedent anti-PD-1, anti-PD-L1 or anti-CTLA-4 therapy was permissible, with under 50% having received some.

The table came from immunoSEQ multiplex PCR; TCRdb's copy has only in-frame clones and leaves some out. This repertoire shows around 69,000 clones, roughly 84% found once; its top ten account for 0.7%. This clone was found once. CDR1 is ENHRY and CDR2 is SYGVKD in the germline V gene. V lost 10 bases to trimming and J lost 1 base; unmatched junction nucleotides: 5. The CDR3 sequence is 14 residues long. The chain joins TRBV10-3 to TRBJ2-3; TRBD1 matches at 10 bases. The sample here was CD4+ or CD8+ T cells sorted from blood, taken in a trial of the OX40 agonist ivuxolimab. This receptor was identified in an adult with an advanced solid tumor such as melanoma, head and neck, liver or kidney cancer. The CDR3 loop reads CASGQGERTDTQYF. DNA for the CDR3: TGTGCCAGCGGACAGGGGGAACGCACAGATACGCAGTATTTT.